This T cell receptor (beta chain) appears in the sequencing data of a study of blood T cell repertoires in COVID-19. Study at large: Collection of acute and convalescent COVID-19 samples took place in the United States, Italy and Spain.

Trimming removed 4 bases from V and 2 bases from J; junction bases left unmatched: 6. The CDR3 runs to 15 residues. Germline CDR1 and CDR2: SGHNT and YYREEE (reference sequence). Authors' analysis steps: Reference gene primer amplification in the assay estimated nucleated cell counts. Sequenced by immunoSEQ multiplex PCR; TCRdb stores in-frame clones only, minus some. V and J calls and clone size come straight from that table; D and trimming were deduced from the DNA. The sample includes about 180,000 clones, over 75% of them seen just once. The sample consisted of peripheral blood. This chain joins TRBV5-4 and TRBJ1-3; TRBD1 aligns across 7 bases. This TCR came from a man in his sixties with acute or convalescent COVID-19. CDR3 region: CASSPDRFPGNTIYF. CDR3 sequence (DNA): TGTGCCAGCAGCCCGGACAGGTTCCCTGGAAACACCATATATTTT.